The 19 T cell receptor beta chains listed next were all sequenced from one sample in a study of blood T cells in healthy people across ages (dated by TCRdb to 2014 to 2015). The library was built by means of 5' RACE. Sequencing was performed on an Illumina HiSeq 2500. A second PCR of about 6 to 11 cycles was performed with a sample-barcoded 5' primer and a J-beta primer mix. TCRdb ran its own pipeline on the public reads, namely fastp trimming at Q25 and MiXCR clone calling, and kept in-frame beta chains. Every CDR3 protein is listed once, alongside the most common genes and DNA of its rows. The sample data list roughly 680,000 distinct CDR3 sequences, and 45% to 60% of these were observed just once. The ten largest account for approximately 13% of the sample. The sequenced material came from blood. These TCRs come from a woman aged 80 or over in good health.

The chain carries TRBV20-1 and TRBJ2-3; D is unresolved. The ends were cut back, 4 bases at V and 0 bases at J, with 11 bases in the middle. This CDR3 spans 14 amino acids. CDR1 is DFQATT and CDR2 is SNEGSKA in the germline V gene (reference sequence). The DNA of the CDR3 is TGCAGTGCTACTAAAGGACCTAGCACAGATACGCAGTATTTT. Its translation: CSATKGPSTDTQYF.

The rearrangement uses TRBV7-2 and TRBJ1-2; 7 bases agree with TRBD1. CDR3 length: 15 residues. Germline CDR1 and CDR2: SGHTA and FQGNSA. Trimming cost V 4 bases and J 2 bases; bases outside gene matches: 7. The CDR3 spells CASSSYRGLNYGYTF. DNA for the CDR3: TGTGCCAGCAGCTCTTACAGGGGTTTAAACTATGGCTACACCTTC.

This clonotype was seen more than once but under ten times. The chain has TRBV7-9 and TRBJ2-5; D is uncertain. Matching the DNA end better, TRBJ2-7 makes the J call doubtful. CDR3 length: 14 residues. Looked up from germline, CDR1 is SEHNR and CDR2 is FQNEAQ (reference sequence). CDR3 sequence reads: CASSLSIGVPEQYF. The CDR3 coding sequence is TGTGCCAGCAGCTTAAGTATAGGAGTACCCGAGCAGTACTTC.

This clonotype was seen repeatedly, ten times or more. The genes are TRBV12-3 or TRBV12-4 and TRBJ2-1, with no clear D. Deletions cut 6 bases from V and 4 bases from J, with 4 bases between. The length of the CDR3 is 11 residues. The CDR3 loop is CASRAYNEQFF. In DNA form, the CDR3 reads TGTGCCAGCAGAGCGTACAATGAGCAGTTCTTC.

This clonotype was seen ten or more times. The chain recombines TRBV2 with TRBJ2-3; perhaps TRBD2 as D (6 bases). CDR1 and CDR2 (germline): SNHLY, FYNNEI. This CDR3 has 14 amino acids. V was cut by 6 bases and J by 5 bases, with 15 bases left in between. CDR3 in DNA: TGTGCCAGCAGAGCGGCTAGCGCGAAAGATACGCAGTATTTT. Translated, it gives CASRAASAKDTQYF.

The chain links TRBV14 to TRBJ2-5; 9 bases are shared with TRBD1. The J call is doubtful: the DNA matches TRBJ2-4 better. The CDR3 consists of 15 residues. The V gene's germline CDR1 is SGHDN and CDR2 FVKESK. In nucleotides, the CDR3 is TGTGCCAGCAGCGATATCGGGACAGGGAAAAACATTCAGTACTTC. Translating gives CASSDIGTGKNIQYF.

This clonotype was seen at least ten times. The V and J genes are TRBV28 and TRBJ2-5, with unresolved D. The CDR3 sequence is 13 residues long. The V and J ends lost 5 bases and 2 bases respectively, with 9 bases between them. The V gene's germline CDR1 is MDHEN and CDR2 SYDVKM. The CDR3 sequence is CASSPPVQETQYF. CDR3 DNA: TGTGCCAGCAGTCCCCCGGTTCAAGAGACCCAGTACTTC.

The CDR3 region is CSSGDAGELFF. DNA of the CDR3: TGCAGCTCAGGAGACGCCGGGGAGCTGTTTTTT. This sequence joins TRBV29-1 and TRBJ2-2, with unresolved D. Looked up from germline, CDR1 is SQVTM and CDR2 is ANQGSEA. This CDR3 has 11 residues. Trimming removed 8 bases from V and 6 bases from J, with 10 bases in between.

This chain uses TRBV7-2 with TRBJ2-7; 8 bases line up with TRBD1. The V gene end was trimmed by 8 bases and the J gene end by 2 bases; junction bases not matched to a gene: 5. CDR1 is SGHTA, CDR2 FQGNSA, per germline. CDR3 size: 13 residues. CDR3 sequence reads: CASGQGSPYEQYF. CDR3 DNA: TGTGCCAGCGGACAGGGTAGTCCCTACGAGCAGTACTTC.

The chain is built from TRBV7-9 and TRBJ2-3; 8 bases align to TRBD2. Germline loops: CDR1 SEHNR, CDR2 FQNEAQ (reference sequence). The CDR3 has 14 residues. With 6 bases clipped from V and 6 bases from J, the junction kept 8 bases outside the gene matches. The chain's CDR3 is CASREQLAADTQYF. The CDR3 nucleotides are TGTGCCAGCAGAGAACAACTAGCGGCTGATACGCAGTATTTT.

J is TRBJ2-5 and V is TRBV20-1; D perhaps matches TRBD2 (7 bases). Matching the DNA end better, TRBJ2-7 makes the J call doubtful. CDR1 is DFQATT and CDR2 is SNEGSKA in the germline V gene (reference sequence). CDR3 length: 15 amino acids. DNA for the CDR3: TGCAGTGGATCCCCGGGGAGGGGGTTCGTCTACGAGCAGTACTTC. The encoded protein is CSGSPGRGFVYEQYF.

This clonotype was recorded many times. This chain joins TRBV7-3 and TRBJ2-3; D is perhaps TRBD2 (6 bases). The CDR3 totals 15 residues. V was trimmed by 3 bases and J by 6 bases, leaving 16 bases between them. Germline-derived CDR1 and CDR2 are SGHTA and FQGTGA. The CDR3 reads CASSFTIGGADTQYF. CDR3 DNA: TGTGCCAGCAGCTTTACTATCGGAGGGGCCGATACGCAGTATTTT.

To note about this clonotype: The junction departs from the called germline gene at one end, perhaps through a read error. The V gene is TRBV25-1, the J gene TRBJ1-1; TRBD1 might be the D (5 bases). Germline V lookup: CDR1 MGHDK, CDR2 SYGVNS. The CDR3 totals 14 residues. The CDR3 DNA is TGTGCCGGCAGTGAGCGGGGCAGGAACACTGAAGCTTTCTTT. Translation: CAGSERGRNTEAFF.

This clonotype was counted a single time. The CDR3 protein is CASSSPGTGFYEQYF. In DNA, the CDR3 is TGTGCCAGCAGCTCTCCCGGGACAGGGTTCTACGAGCAGTACTTC. The chain has TRBV7-9 and TRBJ2-7; 9 nucleotides match TRBD1. Germline V gene data show CDR1 as SEHNR and CDR2 as FQNEAQ (reference sequence). This CDR3 comprises 15 residues. V dropped 4 bases and J dropped 3; count of bases not matched to a gene: 7.

The gene calls are TRBV27 and TRBJ2-3; possibly TRBD1 for D (5 bases). The CDR3 sequence is 15 residues long. CDR1 and CDR2 from the germline V gene are MNHEY and SMNVEV (reference sequence). Trimming pared 3 bases from V and 4 bases from J, leaving 14 bases between. The CDR3 coding sequence is TGTGCCAGCAGTTTGATAGGGGAAGGTGCAGATACGCAGTATTTT. It is translated as CASSLIGEGADTQYF.

The chain has TRBV29-1 and TRBJ1-1; a weak D match, TRBD1 (6 bases). Germline lookup yields CDR1 SQVTM and CDR2 ANQGSEA. The CDR3 has 14 residues. V lost 4 bases and J lost 1, with 13 bases in between. The CDR3 loop is CSVGKGHQNTEAFF. The CDR3 bases are TGCAGCGTTGGTAAGGGACACCAGAACACTGAAGCTTTCTTT. The whole variable domain, filled in from reference TRBV29-1 and TRBJ1-1, reads SAVISQKPSRDICQRGTSLTIQCQVDSQVTMMFWYRQQPGQSLTLIATANQGSEATYESGFVIDKFPISRPNLTFSTLTVSNMSPEDSSIYLCSVGKGHQNTEAFFGQGTRLTVV.

This clonotype was detected once. This sequence joins TRBV3-1 and TRBJ2-5; maybe TRBD2 (6 bases). Per the germline V gene, CDR1 is LGHDT and CDR2 is YNNKEL (reference sequence). The CDR3 consists of 12 residues. Deletions cut 2 bases from V and 12 bases from J, with 13 bases between. The CDR3 sequence is CASSQSSEGKYF. CDR3 nucleotides: TGTGCCAGCAGCCAATCTAGCGAGGGCAAGTACTTC.

This clonotype has a count of ten or more. The chain has TRBV7-9 and TRBJ2-7; D perhaps matches TRBD2 (6 bases). Trimming cost V 5 bases and J 2 bases, with 19 bases left between them. Germline assignment: CDR1 SEHNR and CDR2 FQNEAQ (reference sequence). The CDR3 is 16 residues long. The CDR3 DNA sequence: TGTGCCAGCAGCAAGCCGTCGGGAGACCGTCCCTACGAGCAGTACTTC. It encodes CASSKPSGDRPYEQYF. Combining the CDR3 with reference TRBV7-9 and TRBJ2-7 gives the whole variable domain DTGVSQNPRHKITKRGQNVTFRCDPISEHNRLYWYRQTLGQGPEFLTYFQNEAQLEKSRLLSDRFSAERPKGSFSTLEIQRTEQGDSAMYLCASSKPSGDRPYEQYFGPGTRLTVT.

This clonotype was seen more than once but under ten times. A clone one base away is much larger, so this may be a read error. The chain joins TRBV5-5 to TRBJ2-1, with D possibly TRBD1 on 6 matching bases. The DNA end is a closer match to TRBJ2-7, so the J assignment may be wrong. CDR1 is SGHKS and CDR2 is YYEKEE in the germline V gene (reference sequence). This CDR3 is built from 15 residues. The CDR3 here is CASSLVGGSYNEQYF. CDR3 DNA: TGTGCCAGCAGCTTGGTAGGGGGTTCCTACAATGAGCAGTACTTC.